Described below is a single T cell receptor beta chain sequence and its context. The target antigen is unknown. TCRdb reanalysed the reads using MiXCR and keeps one entry per CDR3 protein. The repertoire holds just over 450,000 distinct CDR3 sequences, with approximately 46% as singletons. The entry originates in a study of T cell repertoires in cytomegalovirus infection. Study outcomes and limitations: In two of eight donors, the top clonotype was HLA-C-restricted CMV-specific.

The TCR originated in a human donor in good health (CMV status not recorded). Some clones in this sample may be carry-over from other donors' samples. The material sequenced was cultured PBMCs, taken from culture after CMV antigen stimulation.

The CDR3 region is CASSLRGGKGKAFF. The CDR3, as DNA: TGTGCCAGCAGTTTACGGGGGGGCAAGGGCAAGGCTTTCTTT. This chain uses TRBV12-3 or TRBV12-4 with TRBJ1-1, with a possible D match to TRBD1 (6 bases). V lost 2 bases and J 11 bases, leaving 18 bases between the germline ends. The CDR3 is made up of 14 amino acids.